This record concerns one TCR beta chain sequence. It has no known antigen specificity. One base away there is no much larger clone; base qualities are not given. The CDR3, cysteine through phenylalanine, is 18 amino acids long. Only the CDR3 part of the read is kept: 54 bases, read in frame from the first base. V loses 6 bases of germline sequence and J loses 1 base, and the interval between the two ends is 24 bases. The germline V gene encodes CDR1 MRHNA and CDR2 SNTAGT. The sample is drawn from a study of T cell responses to AZD1222 COVID-19 vaccine (dated by TCRdb to 2020 to 2023). With respect to the entire study: Because spike-specific TCR depth and breadth did not differ between the two schedules, AZD1222 recipients who got a second dose at roughly 4 weeks were pooled with those who got a second dose at roughly 12 weeks. Trial participants were enrolled by age into 18-55, 56-69 and 70-plus year subgroups, with roughly 150, 30 and 60 TCR-sequenced participants respectively. A total of 230 to 250 trial participants underwent TCR sequencing, of whom roughly 210 received two doses of AZD1222 and some 25 received two doses of the MenACWY control vaccine.

The investigation overall reported the following: After two AZD1222 doses, spike-specific TCR breadth and depth were significantly higher than at day 0 and than in MenACWY recipients. Because no day 14 peak-response samples were available, the repertoires could be characterized only after the peak T cell response. In the small 56-69-year group, the increase in depth fell short of significance, most likely because of low power. Participants were mostly white British and included more females than males, and it was suggested by the authors that clonal diversity may have been underestimated. Conclusions about previously exposed vaccinees are limited because only a handful of AZD1222 recipients were SARS-CoV-2 seropositive at baseline. CD4 TCRs associated with the vaccine covered the entire spike protein, and the dominant responses were in regions 160-218 and 743-854. Reportedly, almost half of the unique spike-specific TCRs recognized epitopes lying outside the regions that are mutated in the B.1.351 and B.1.1.7 variants.

The CDR3 regions of human TCRbeta chains were subjected to immunosequencing. The study's processing was this. TCRs in the repertoires were matched against a reference library of SARS-CoV-2-specific TCRs that had been generated with the MIRA antigen-specificity platform. Breadth was defined as the fraction of unique TCRs that were SARS-CoV-2-associated. Depth was defined as the fraction of total T cells that were SARS-CoV-2-associated. Using the MIRA data, each spike-specific TCR was assigned both to the spike region to which the TCR was reactive and to a CD4 or CD8 class. Log10-transformed breadth and depth values were compared by one-way ANOVA with Sidak's multiple comparisons tests. TCRdb took this table from immuneACCESS and kept in-frame rearrangements with V and J called. Such tables lack part of the clones; where checked against another copy, unresolved V genes explain under half of the gap, and the rest is unexplained. V and J calls and clone size follow that table, whereas D and trimming were derived from the DNA. Here the sample has 110,000 or so clones; around nine tenths occur a single time. Clones ranked in the top ten supply around a sixth of the sample.

The time point tag for this specimen amounts to: baseline before first vaccination. The vaccinee samples were drawn from two UK trials, COV001 and COV002, one of which was a single-blind randomized controlled phase 2/3 trial testing AZD1222 (ChAdOx1 nCoV-19) in healthy adults. For TCRbeta chain sequencing, PBMC samples were collected from trial participants at day 0 and at day 28 after the second dose. The specimen was peripheral blood, collected on day 0 of AZD1222 vaccination. This clonotype was sampled from an adult in good health. The V gene is TRBV6-4 and the J gene is TRBJ1-2, with TRBD1 tentatively as D gene (6 bases match). The base sequence is TGTGCCAGCAGCACTAGGGGGGCCTTCAGGGAGGGTAACTATGGCTACACCTTC. This yields the protein CASSTRGAFREGNYGYTF.